Shown below are 26 T cell receptor beta chains from a single sample sequenced in a study of T-cell reconstitution after alpha-beta-depleted transplantation in children. Unique molecular identifiers were built into the TCRbeta library. Using its own MiXCR run on the PCR reads, TCRdb lists one record per CDR3 protein. The sample includes around 580,000 distinct CDR3 sequences, roughly 27% seen only once; the top ten take 30% to 40%. Sequences were derived from PBMCs, sampled before TCRalphabeta/CD19-depleted stem cell transplant. These TCRs come from a boy younger than two with Wiskott-Aldrich syndrome, due to receive a stem cell transplant.

In its sample, this clonotype was seen a few times. This sequence joins TRBV20-1 and TRBJ2-5; no clear D gene. V was trimmed by 0 bases and J by 0 bases, leaving 11 bases between them. The CDR3 totals 15 residues. CDR1 DFQATT and CDR2 SNEGSKA come from the germline V gene (reference sequence). In DNA form, the CDR3 reads TGCAGTGCTAGAGACCCGCAGAGGTACCAAGAGACCCAGTACTTC. Residues: CSARDPQRYQETQYF.

The chain has TRBV3-1 and TRBJ2-7; possible D gene TRBD1, 5 bases. Germline V gene lookup returns CDR1 LGHDT and CDR2 YNNKEL (reference sequence). Trimming left V 2 bases short and J 6 bases short, with 8 bases between. The CDR3 runs 12 residues. The CDR3 reads CASSQRGLEQYF. The CDR3 DNA is TGTGCCAGCAGCCAAAGGGGCCTCGAGCAGTACTTC.

The chain links TRBV20-1 to TRBJ1-2; D is unclear. The CDR3 loop spans 13 amino acids. Germline loops: CDR1 DFQATT, CDR2 SNEGSKA (reference sequence). Trimming stripped 5 bases from V and 5 bases from J, with 15 bases between. The CDR3 is CSARRGVGYGYTF. The CDR3 coding sequence is TGCAGTGCTCGCCGGGGAGTCGGATATGGCTACACCTTC.

This clonotype was picked up a small number of times. This chain joins TRBV20-1 and TRBJ2-5, with 7 bases that match TRBD1. Germline CDR1 reads DFQATT; CDR2 reads SNEGSKA (reference sequence). The ends lost 6 bases at V and 3 bases at J; junction bases unmatched: 10. This CDR3 is 14 amino acids long. CDR3 sequence: CSASPVTGKETQYF. CDR3 DNA: TGCAGTGCCAGCCCGGTGACAGGGAAAGAGACCCAGTACTTC.

This clonotype occurred a few times. This chain connects TRBV6-1 to TRBJ2-7; 8 bases are a match to TRBD2. Germline lookup yields CDR1 MNHNS and CDR2 SASEGT. The CDR3 is 14 residues long. Trimming took 7 bases from V and 4 from J; bases not matched to a gene: 9. In DNA form, the CDR3 reads TGTGCCAGCACCACACTAGCGGAAAGATACGAGCAGTACTTC. It codes for CASTTLAERYEQYF.

This clonotype was counted between two and nine times. The chain uses TRBV6-5 and TRBJ2-3; maybe TRBD1 (5 bases). The CDR3 is made up of 15 amino acids. V was shortened by 1 base and J by 0 bases, with 8 bases between the two germline ends. Germline V gene sequence: CDR1 MNHEY, CDR2 SVGAGI. CDR3 nucleotides: TGTGCCAGCAGTTACTTTGGGGCTAGCACAGATACGCAGTATTTT. Its protein is CASSYFGASTDTQYF.

In this sample, this clonotype turned up a few times. This rearrangement joins TRBV5-1 to TRBJ1-1; 7 positions agree with TRBD1. The CDR3 runs 17 residues. Germline CDR1 SGHRS, CDR2 YFSETQ. V lost 4 bases and J lost 1; bases outside the gene matches: 13. The CDR3 coding sequence is TGCGCCAGCAGCCCCCGTGGGACAGACTTAAAGAACACTGAAGCTTTCTTT. This codes for CASSPRGTDLKNTEAFF.

The rearrangement joins TRBV5-1 to TRBJ1-1; no clear D gene. This CDR3 has 14 amino acids. Germline lookup yields CDR1 SGHRS and CDR2 YFSETQ. Trimming removed 0 bases from V and 1 base from J, with 7 bases in between. CDR3 bases: TGCGCCAGCAGCTTGGATCTCCAGAACACTGAAGCTTTCTTT. Its protein product is CASSLDLQNTEAFF.

The chain recombines TRBV4-1 with TRBJ1-5; D is uncertain. This CDR3 has 13 amino acids. Germline V gene data show CDR1 as MGHRA and CDR2 as YSYEKL. The V end lost 4 bases, the J end lost 4 bases, and 8 bases lay between the germline ends. Written as DNA, the CDR3 is TGCGCCAGCAGCCCACAGCTAAATCAGCCCCAGCATTTT. Encoded protein: CASSPQLNQPQHF.

This clonotype has only a few counts. The chain links TRBV24-1 to TRBJ2-3, with 13 nucleotides matching TRBD2. CDR3 length: 16 residues. The junction had 5 bases not matched to a gene; V was cut back by 3 bases and J by 6 bases. CDR1 KGHDR and CDR2 SFDVKD come from the germline V gene. The DNA of the CDR3 is TGTGCCACCAGTGATCCCGGGACTAGCGGGATGGATACGCAGTATTTT. It codes for CATSDPGTSGMDTQYF.

This clonotype was seen more than once but under ten times. This chain connects TRBV30 to TRBJ2-7, with 14 nucleotides matching TRBD2. CDR1 GTSNPN and CDR2 SVGIG come from the germline V gene (reference sequence). CDR3 size: 14 residues. The trim removed 5 bases at V and 7 bases at J, leaving 7 bases unmatched. The CDR3, as DNA: TGTGCCTGGGCGAAGGGGACTAGCGGGAGTGAGCAGTACTTC. It is translated as CAWAKGTSGSEQYF. Full variable domain (outside the CDR3, taken from reference TRBV30 and TRBJ2-7): SQTIHQWPATLVQPVGSPLSLECTVEGTSNPNLYWYRQAAGRGLQLLFYSVGIGQISSEVPQNLSASRPQDRQFILSSKKLLLSDSGFYLCAWAKGTSGSEQYFGPGTRLTVT.

Only a few counts were recorded for this clonotype. The chain couples TRBV12-3 or TRBV12-4 to TRBJ2-3; 12 bases agree with TRBD1. After removal of 10 bases from V and 8 bases from J, the junction contained 7 bases not matched to a gene. The CDR3 length is 13 residues. CDR3 nucleotides: TGTGCCATCCGGGACAGGGGGCGGGGTACGCAGTATTTT. This translates into CAIRDRGRGTQYF.

The gene calls are TRBV6-2 or TRBV6-3 and TRBJ2-1; D might be TRBD2 (5 bases). The V gene lost 5 bases and the J gene lost 0 bases, with 11 bases spanning the gap. The length of the CDR3 is 15 residues. Germline-derived CDR1 and CDR2 are MNHEY and SVGEGT. CDR3 protein: CASSGRVSSYNEQFF. The CDR3 bases are TGTGCCAGCAGTGGGCGGGTGAGCTCCTACAATGAGCAGTTCTTC.

The rearrangement uses TRBV7-2 and TRBJ2-3; 10 nucleotides align to TRBD1. The V gene's germline CDR1 is SGHTA and CDR2 FQGNSA. The length of the CDR3 is 17 residues. The V segment lost 3 bases and the J segment 2 bases; nucleotides outside the gene matches: 8. The CDR3 DNA sequence: TGTGCCAGCAGCTTCCGACAGGGGGCACTTTCCACAGATACGCAGTATTTT. Its protein is CASSFRQGALSTDTQYF.

The gene calls are TRBV28 and TRBJ1-3; 8 nucleotides align to TRBD1. The J segment lost 2 bases and the V segment lost 5 bases, leaving 5 bases of the junction unmatched. The length of the CDR3 is 15 residues. Germline V lookup: CDR1 MDHEN, CDR2 SYDVKM. CDR3 bases: TGTGCCAGCAGTACACCGACAGGGGCTGGAAACACCATATATTTT. This encodes CASSTPTGAGNTIYF.

The chain is built from TRBV10-3 and TRBJ2-1, with 9 bases fitting TRBD2. The V and J ends lost 5 bases and 5 bases, in that order; junction bases with no gene match: 7. The CDR3 is 15 amino acids. CDR1 is ENHRY and CDR2 is SYGVKD in the germline V gene. CDR3 region: CAISKSSGNDNEQFF. CDR3 DNA: TGTGCCATCAGTAAATCTAGCGGGAATGACAATGAGCAGTTCTTC.

This chain joins TRBV12-3 or TRBV12-4 and TRBJ1-2; TRBD1 is a possible D gene (6 bases). CDR3 length: 14 amino acids. The V and J ends lost 3 bases and 5 bases respectively, with 13 bases between them. As DNA, the CDR3 is TGTGCCAGCAGTTTGGGGGGCTCCCTTTATGGCTACACCTTC. Amino acids: CASSLGGSLYGYTF.

The chain couples TRBV28 to TRBJ1-5; D gene uncertain. V lost 2 bases, J lost 9 bases, and 5 bases lay in between. Germline CDR1 and CDR2: MDHEN and SYDVKM. This CDR3 region has 11 residues. CDR3 residues: CASSLTPPQHF. The DNA for the CDR3 is TGTGCCAGCAGTTTAACCCCGCCCCAGCATTTT.

The CDR3 region is CASSLALLQEEAFF. The DNA for the CDR3 is TGCGCCAGCAGCTTGGCCTTATTACAGGAGGAAGCTTTCTTT. The chain is built from TRBV5-1 and TRBJ1-1; tentative D call: TRBD1 (5 bases). In germline, CDR1 is SGHRS, CDR2 YFSETQ. This CDR3 has 14 amino acids. Deletions cut 0 bases from V and 8 bases from J, with 14 bases between. The full variable domain, completed using reference TRBV5-1 and TRBJ1-1, is KAGVTQTPRYLIKTRGQQVTLSCSPISGHRSVSWYQQTPGQGLQFLFEYFSETQRNKGNFPGRFSGRQFSNSRSEMNVSTLELGDSALYLCASSLALLQEEAFFGQGTRLTVV.

This clonotype showed up just once. The rearrangement uses TRBV12-3 or TRBV12-4 and TRBJ2-7, with D perhaps TRBD2 (6 bases). V dropped 3 bases and J dropped 6 bases, with 12 bases sitting between them. The CDR3 is 13 residues long. CDR3 DNA sequence: TGTGCCAGCAGTTTCCCGGGAGCGGGCGAGCAGTACTTC. Residues: CASSFPGAGEQYF.

This chain joins TRBV28 and TRBJ1-2, with a possible D match to TRBD1 (5 bases). The germline V gene has CDR1 MDHEN and CDR2 SYDVKM. The length of the CDR3 is 15 residues. V lost 6 bases and J 7 bases, leaving 21 bases between the germline ends. The CDR3 protein is CASSLPGGAIGGYTF. The CDR3 DNA reads TGTGCCAGCAGCCTTCCGGGAGGGGCGATCGGTGGCTACACCTTC.

This clonotype was seen more than once but under ten times. The gene calls are TRBV20-1 and TRBJ1-1; D gene uncertain. Germline V gives CDR1 DFQATT, CDR2 SNEGSKA (reference sequence). V lost 4 bases and J lost 7, with 10 bases in between. CDR3 length: 11 amino acids. The CDR3 DNA follows: TGCAGTGCTACACGGACGGTTGAAGCTTTCTTT. It codes for CSATRTVEAFF.

This clonotype was counted a few times. The chain couples TRBV10-3 to TRBJ2-7, with D maybe TRBD2 (5 bases). Germline CDR1 reads ENHRY; CDR2 reads SYGVKD. The CDR3 covers 15 residues. Trimming shortened V by 3 bases and J by 0 bases, and 12 bases separated the two germline ends. CDR3 coding DNA: TGTGCCATCAGTGAAGGACTTGAGATCTCCTACGAGCAGTACTTC. Its protein is CAISEGLEISYEQYF.

This chain links TRBV7-2 with TRBJ2-1; D remains ambiguous. The CDR3 totals 15 residues. Deletions cut 1 base from V and 4 bases from J, with 11 bases between. Germline V CDR1 and CDR2: SGHTA, FQGNSA. The CDR3 reads CASSLVRLGYNEQFF. The CDR3 region has the DNA TGTGCCAGCAGCTTAGTCAGGCTAGGTTACAATGAGCAGTTCTTC.

This chain joins TRBV5-1 and TRBJ2-7, with 12 bases fitting TRBD1. CDR3 length: 15 amino acids. V shed 3 bases and J 5 bases; nucleotides not matched to a gene: 6. The V gene's germline CDR1 is SGHRS and CDR2 YFSETQ. The CDR3 coding sequence is TGCGCCAGCAGCTCCCGGGACAGGGGGCGTGACGAGCAGTACTTC. Translating gives CASSSRDRGRDEQYF.

The V gene is TRBV12-3 or TRBV12-4, the J gene TRBJ1-5, with D possibly matching TRBD1 (5 bases). The CDR3 runs 14 residues. Deletions cut 2 bases from V and 6 bases from J, with 11 bases between. CDR3 region: CASSLLGQGQPQHF. CDR3 coding DNA: TGTGCCAGCAGTTTACTGGGTCAGGGTCAGCCCCAGCATTTT.